This T cell receptor beta chain was retrieved from a study of blood T cell repertoires in COVID-19. Background on the study: The United States, Italy and Spain were the sources of the acute and convalescent COVID-19 samples.

Between the trimmed V and J ends, which lost 8 bases and 7 bases, there was a span of 18 bases. This CDR3 is built from 15 residues. Germline loops: CDR1 SNHLY, CDR2 FYNNEI. The Seattle patients joined while their infection was active and were tracked longitudinally afterward. Generated by immunoSEQ multiplex PCR, the TCRdb table keeps only in-frame clones and is missing some. The data contain approximately 70,000 clones, roughly 90% of them singletons. The specimen sequenced was peripheral blood. The V and J genes are TRBV2 and TRBJ1-6, with D tentatively TRBD1 (5 bases). The clonotype comes from a man aged 35-49 years with COVID-19, enrolled during active disease. CDR3 region: CASHGGGTGNSPLHF. The CDR3 DNA reads TGTGCCAGCCACGGGGGAGGGACCGGGAATTCACCCCTCCACTTT.